The T cell receptor (beta chain) described here comes from a study of T cell changes during pregnancy in multiple sclerosis. Germline values: CDR1 LGHNA, CDR2 YNFKEQ. With V trimmed by 7 bases and J by 5 bases, 3 bases remained unmatched. The CDR3 consists of 14 residues. Sequencing used immunoSEQ multiplex PCR; TCRdb keeps in-frame clones, though not all of them. The table has nearly 110,000 clones, about 89% seen once. The V call is TRBV4-2, the J call TRBJ2-1; 12 bases match TRBD2. This clonotype originated in a female donor with multiple sclerosis, enrolled in a pregnancy study. This sample comprised peripheral blood, obtained before pregnancy. This CDR3 is CASTRTSGNNEQFF. CDR3 sequence (DNA): TGTGCCAGCACCCGGACTAGCGGGAACAATGAGCAGTTCTTC.